The present T cell receptor (beta chain) was sequenced within a study of T cells after yellow fever vaccination. Whole-study findings and limits: Within FACS-sorted repertoires, abundant clonotypes contaminating from the bulk population could be present.

TCRdb reanalysed the 5' RACE reads using MiXCR and keeps one entry per CDR3 protein. The repertoire has about 310,000 distinct CDR3 sequences, about 3.5% of them found once; the top ten carry about a quarter. Concerning this clonotype: Its specificity is unknown.

The CDR3 loop spans 12 amino acids. V lost 6 bases to trimming and J lost 6 bases, with 12 bases between them. The gene calls are TRBV12-3 or TRBV12-4 and TRBJ2-7; D is uncertain. The receptor was isolated from a man between 18 and 29 years old who received the YFV17D yellow fever vaccine. Source: PBMCs, taken on the day of the yellow fever booster vaccination. The CDR3 sequence is CASSPYTFEQYF. The CDR3 nucleotides read TGTGCCAGCAGCCCGTACACCTTCGAGCAGTACTTC.